This T cell receptor (beta chain) came from a study of monozygotic twins with inflammatory bowel disease. UMIs incorporating a 6-nucleotide sample barcode were appended by means of template switching. After re-calling the 5' RACE reads, TCRdb lists one entry per CDR3 protein, DNA absent. This sample's clone table lists some 200,000 distinct CDR3 sequences. Total RNA from whole blood was isolated with no T cell sorting. The germline V gene encodes CDR1 MGHRA and CDR2 YSYEKL. CDR3 length: 14 amino acids. Comments on this clonotype: Its matching antigen is unknown.

Broader study findings: The data offered no way to tell different T cell subtypes apart. IBD patients shared fewer clonotypes with other individuals than healthy twins, especially patients with disease activity signs.

The J gene is TRBJ2-1, the V gene TRBV4-1; checking the TCRdb D call of TRBD1 is not possible without DNA. The receptor was isolated from a human donor with ulcerative colitis or Crohn's disease, or a healthy co-twin of an affected twin (not recorded which). Sequencing was carried out using blood. The CDR3 spells CASSLRDRSYEQFF.